The 18 T cell receptor beta chains reported below all come from one sample, sequenced in a study of T cell responses to AZD1222 COVID-19 vaccine. Clones were sequenced by immunoSEQ multiplex PCR, and TCRdb holds only the in-frame ones, with some missing. In the table there are 150,000 or so clones, around 93% of which are singletons. The sample consisted of peripheral blood, taken 28 days after the second AZD1222 dose. All receptors derive from an adult who received the AZD1222 COVID-19 vaccine.

The V gene is TRBV27, the J gene TRBJ1-2, with no clear D. In germline, CDR1 is MNHEY, CDR2 SMNVEV (reference sequence). The CDR3 sequence is 13 residues long. V gave up 3 bases and J gave up 3 bases, with 8 bases separating them. CDR3 sequence: CASSFLGDYGYTF. The CDR3 DNA reads TGTGCCAGCAGTTTCCTGGGTGACTATGGCTACACCTTC.

The chain joins TRBV5-5 to TRBJ2-3, with 9 positions matching TRBD2. The V and J ends lost 0 bases and 4 bases, in that order; junction bases with no gene match: 6. CDR1 is SGHKS, CDR2 YYEKEE, per germline (reference sequence). This CDR3 is built from 16 residues. Here the CDR3 reads CASSLDGGRGPDTQYF. CDR3 in DNA: TGTGCCAGCAGCTTGGACGGCGGGAGGGGCCCAGATACGCAGTATTTT.

The chain has TRBV12-3 or TRBV12-4 and TRBJ2-7, with D unresolved. The CDR3 is made up of 11 amino acids. Trimming cost V 6 bases and J 2 bases, with 5 bases left between them. CDR3 DNA sequence: TGTGCCAGCAGCAACACCTACGAGCAGTACTTC. Translation: CASSNTYEQYF.

The rearrangement uses TRBV2 and TRBJ2-1; 10 nucleotides agree with TRBD1. The CDR3 extends over 14 amino acids. V was pared by 6 bases and J by 6 bases, with 5 bases of the junction left unmatched. Germline lookup yields CDR1 SNHLY and CDR2 FYNNEI. Here the CDR3 reads CASRADRGGNEQFF. In DNA, the CDR3 is TGTGCCAGCAGAGCGGACAGGGGGGGCAATGAGCAGTTCTTC.

This clone has just one count. The V call is TRBV6-5, the J call TRBJ1-1; perhaps TRBD1 as D (5 bases). The CDR3 has 13 residues. V was trimmed by 0 bases and J by 10 bases, leaving 12 bases between them. Germline V gives CDR1 MNHEY, CDR2 SVGAGI. The CDR3 DNA follows: TGTGCCAGCAGTTACTCGACCAGGGCAGGAGCTTTCTTT. Its protein product is CASSYSTRAGAFF.

The chain is built from TRBV3-1 (or the pseudogene TRBV3-2) and TRBJ1-2; TRBD1 is a possible D gene (6 bases). From germline, CDR1 is LGHDT and CDR2 YNNKEL (reference sequence). The CDR3 is made up of 15 amino acids. Deletions cut 2 bases from V and 0 bases from J, with 10 bases between. The CDR3 nucleotides read TGTGCCAGCAGCCAACAGGGGAGTTCTAACTATGGCTACACCTTC. It yields the protein CASSQQGSSNYGYTF.

The chain recombines TRBV19 with TRBJ2-1; D uncertain. Germline V gene data show CDR1 as LNHDA and CDR2 as SQIVND (reference sequence). The CDR3 extends over 12 amino acids. The V gene lost 3 bases and the J gene lost 8 bases, with 8 bases spanning the gap. CDR3 sequence: CASSIYRDEQFF. The CDR3 DNA follows: TGTGCCAGTAGTATCTACCGGGATGAGCAGTTCTTC.

This rearrangement joins TRBV12-5 to TRBJ1-2; 7 nucleotides align to TRBD1. Trimming removed 2 bases from V and 4 bases from J; junction bases left unmatched: 10. CDR3 length equals 16 residues. Germline CDR1 reads LGHNT; CDR2 reads FRNRAP. CDR3 coding DNA: TGTGCTAGTGGTTTGACCCGACAGGGTCTCGTCTATGGCTACACCTTC. Translation: CASGLTRQGLVYGYTF.

This clone was detected once. This sample also contains other DNA sequences that code for the same CDR3. The chain is built from TRBV27 and TRBJ2-7; D uncertain. Germline CDR1 is MNHEY and CDR2 is SMNVEV (reference sequence). V shed 2 bases and J shed 1 base, with 9 bases lying between them. The CDR3 loop spans 14 amino acids. The CDR3 is CASSLGRGSYEQYF. CDR3 DNA sequence: TGTGCCAGCAGTTTAGGACGCGGATCCTACGAGCAGTACTTC.

This chain joins TRBV5-1 and TRBJ1-3; possible D gene TRBD1, 6 bases. Germline V gene sequence: CDR1 SGHRS, CDR2 YFSETQ. This CDR3 contains 14 residues. The V and J ends lost 4 bases and 0 bases respectively, with 8 bases between them. DNA for the CDR3: TGCGCCAGCAGCACCAGGGGCTCTGGAAACACCATATATTTT. Amino acid sequence: CASSTRGSGNTIYF.

The chain carries TRBV3-1 (or the pseudogene TRBV3-2) and TRBJ2-3; D is possibly TRBD1 (5 bases). Between the trimmed V and J ends, which lost 1 base and 8 bases, there was a span of 13 bases. The CDR3 sequence is 14 residues long. The germline gives CDR1 LGHDT, CDR2 YNNKEL (reference sequence). This chain's CDR3 is CASSQVQTQGTQYF. The DNA for the CDR3 is TGTGCCAGCAGCCAAGTCCAAACTCAGGGTACGCAGTATTTT.

This clone has just one count. This chain joins TRBV15 and TRBJ2-1; 9 bases map to TRBD2. The CDR3 loop spans 15 amino acids. J lost 7 bases, V lost 0 bases, and 4 bases had no gene match. Germline CDR1 and CDR2: LNHNV and YYDKDF (reference sequence). CDR3 protein: CATSREGTSWNEQFF. Written as DNA, the CDR3 is TGTGCCACCAGCAGAGAAGGGACTAGCTGGAATGAGCAGTTCTTC.

The rearrangement joins TRBV5-8 to TRBJ2-5; tentatively, D is TRBD1 or TRBD2 (7 bases each). The V and J ends lost 4 bases and 5 bases respectively, with 21 bases between them. The germline V gene has CDR1 SGHTS and CDR2 YDEGEE. This CDR3 is built from 16 residues. Here the CDR3 reads CASSRGDRDGRETQYF. The CDR3 bases are TGTGCCAGCAGCCGCGGTGACAGGGACGGGAGGGAGACCCAGTACTTC.

V usage is TRBV19 and J usage is TRBJ1-1, with TRBD1 as a possible D gene (5 bases). The CDR3 extends over 14 amino acids. Trimming removed 6 bases from V and 0 bases from J, with 11 bases in between. The germline V gene has CDR1 LNHDA and CDR2 SQIVND (reference sequence). Written as DNA, the CDR3 is TGTGCCAGTAGCCTGGGGGGGGTGAACACTGAAGCTTTCTTT. This encodes CASSLGGVNTEAFF.

The CDR3 here is CASSLMGFSTDTQYF. CDR3 coding DNA: TGTGCCAGCAGCTTAATGGGATTCAGCACAGATACGCAGTATTTT. The rearrangement uses TRBV5-4 and TRBJ2-3, with D unclear. Germline CDR1 is SGHNT and CDR2 is YYREEE (reference sequence). The CDR3 is 15 amino acids. Trimming left V 2 bases short and J 0 bases short, with 10 bases between.

V gene TRBV3-1 (or the pseudogene TRBV3-2) combines with J gene TRBJ1-3; no reliable D call. This CDR3 has 14 amino acids. The germline V gene has CDR1 LGHDT and CDR2 YNNKEL (reference sequence). Trimming shortened V by 5 bases and J by 0 bases, and 8 bases separated the two germline ends. CDR3 in amino acids: CASSFQFSGNTIYF. The CDR3 DNA reads as TGTGCCAGCAGCTTCCAGTTCTCTGGAAACACCATATATTTT.

In DNA, the CDR3 is TGTGCCAGCAGTTTATTGGGGCGATTCCTAGATTCACCCCTCCACTTT. This gives the protein CASSLLGRFLDSPLHF. The V and J genes are TRBV27 and TRBJ1-6; perhaps TRBD1 as D (5 bases). The CDR3 is 16 residues long. The germline V gene has CDR1 MNHEY and CDR2 SMNVEV (reference sequence). Deletions cut 1 base from V and 8 bases from J, with 15 bases between.

This clone has a handful of counts. V usage is TRBV5-1 and J usage is TRBJ2-3; D may match TRBD1 or TRBD2 (5 bases each). V lost 5 bases and J lost 2, with 15 bases in between. This CDR3 region has 15 residues. CDR1 and CDR2 (germline): SGHRS, YFSETQ. CDR3 loop: CASRPAGTITDTQYF. The CDR3 nucleotides are TGCGCCAGCAGGCCGGCCGGGACCATCACAGATACGCAGTATTTT.